The entry below gives a single T cell receptor beta chain sequence along with its context. The antigen is undetermined. The time point here: cycle 4 day 1 (C4D1), after more than five weeks of nivolumab. Every patient had relapsed following autologous stem cell transplantation, and cohorts differed in brentuximab vedotin exposure. Complete response, partial response or progressive disease made up the best responses. The record originates from a study of PD-1 blockade in classical Hodgkin lymphoma. Study-level points and caveats: Newly diagnosed patients were said to have less baseline TCR diversity than healthy donors did.

Per the germline V gene, CDR1 is MNHEY and CDR2 is SVGAGI. V lost 5 bases to trimming and J lost 7 bases, with 9 bases between them. The CDR3 runs 11 residues. The method was immunoSEQ multiplex PCR; TCRdb's version includes in-frame clones alone and lacks a portion of them. In the table there are tens of thousands of clones, about 89% of which are singletons. The starting material was peripheral blood mononuclear cells (PBMCs), obtained before the fourth cycle of nivolumab. The chain has TRBV6-5 and TRBJ2-7; D is perhaps TRBD2 (5 bases). The TCR originated in a human donor with classical Hodgkin lymphoma. This CDR3 is CASSPGEEQYF. In nucleotides, the CDR3 is TGTGCCAGCAGTCCCGGGGAAGAGCAGTACTTC.